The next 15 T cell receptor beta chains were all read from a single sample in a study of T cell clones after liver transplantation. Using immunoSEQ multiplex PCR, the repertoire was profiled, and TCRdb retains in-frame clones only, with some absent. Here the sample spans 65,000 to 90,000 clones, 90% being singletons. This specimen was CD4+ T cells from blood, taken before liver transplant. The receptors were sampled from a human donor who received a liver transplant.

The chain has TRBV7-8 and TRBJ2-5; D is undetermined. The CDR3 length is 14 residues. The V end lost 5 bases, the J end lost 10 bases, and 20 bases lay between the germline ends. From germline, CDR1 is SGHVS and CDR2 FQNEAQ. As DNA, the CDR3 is TGTGCCAGCAGCCCCCAACAGCGAAATTACGGCCAGTACTTC. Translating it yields CASSPQQRNYGQYF.

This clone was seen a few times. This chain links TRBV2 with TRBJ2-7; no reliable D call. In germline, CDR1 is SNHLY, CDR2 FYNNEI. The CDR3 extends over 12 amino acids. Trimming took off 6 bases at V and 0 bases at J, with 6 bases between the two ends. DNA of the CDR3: TGTGCCAGCAGAGCCGTCTCCTACGAGCAGTACTTC. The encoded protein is CASRAVSYEQYF.

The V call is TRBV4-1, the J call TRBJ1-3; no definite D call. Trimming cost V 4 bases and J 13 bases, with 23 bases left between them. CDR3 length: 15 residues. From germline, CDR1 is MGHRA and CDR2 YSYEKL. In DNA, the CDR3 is TGCGCCAGCAGCCCACTGACGGAGCGGAAACACCATATATATTTT. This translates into CASSPLTERKHHIYF.

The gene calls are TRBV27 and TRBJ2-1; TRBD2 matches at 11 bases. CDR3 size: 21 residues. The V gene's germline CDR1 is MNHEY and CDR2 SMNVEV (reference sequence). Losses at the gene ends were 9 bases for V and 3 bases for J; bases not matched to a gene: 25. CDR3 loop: CARYLWSSGRFGLPVYNEQFF. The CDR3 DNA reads TGTGCCAGATACCTGTGGTCTAGCGGGAGGTTCGGTCTACCAGTCTACAATGAGCAGTTCTTC.

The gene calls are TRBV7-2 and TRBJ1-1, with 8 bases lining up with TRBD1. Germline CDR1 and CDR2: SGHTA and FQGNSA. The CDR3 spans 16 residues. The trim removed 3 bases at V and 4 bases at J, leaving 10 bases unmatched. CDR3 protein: CASSLSPRGLGTEAFF. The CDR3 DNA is TGTGCCAGCAGCTTGAGCCCCAGGGGGCTGGGCACTGAAGCTTTCTTT.

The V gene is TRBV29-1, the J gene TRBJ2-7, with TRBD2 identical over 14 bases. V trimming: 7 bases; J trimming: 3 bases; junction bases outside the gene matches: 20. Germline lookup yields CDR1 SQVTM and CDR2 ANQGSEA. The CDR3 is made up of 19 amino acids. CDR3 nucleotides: TGCAGCGCAGAAGCTCCCGGGACTAGCGGGAGAAGGGGGCTCTACGAGCAGTACTTC. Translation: CSAEAPGTSGRRGLYEQYF.

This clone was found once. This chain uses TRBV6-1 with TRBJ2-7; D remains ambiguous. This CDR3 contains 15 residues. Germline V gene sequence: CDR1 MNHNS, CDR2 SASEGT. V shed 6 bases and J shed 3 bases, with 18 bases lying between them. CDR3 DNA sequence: TGTGCCAGCAGCGGCCCTGGGCGGTTAATCTACGAGCAGTACTTC. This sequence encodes CASSGPGRLIYEQYF.

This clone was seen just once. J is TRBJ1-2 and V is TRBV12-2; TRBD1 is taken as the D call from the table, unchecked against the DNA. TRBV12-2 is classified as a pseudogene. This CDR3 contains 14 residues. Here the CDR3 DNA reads TGTGCAAGTCGGGGGCTTCCCAGGGACTATGGCTACACCTTC. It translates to CASRGLPRDYGYTF.

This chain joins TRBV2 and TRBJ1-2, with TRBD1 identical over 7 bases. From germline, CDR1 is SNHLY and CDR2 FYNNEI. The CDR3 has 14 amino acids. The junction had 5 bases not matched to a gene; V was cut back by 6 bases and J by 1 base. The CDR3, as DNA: TGTGCCAGCAGGATGGGACAGATTAACTATGGCTACACCTTC. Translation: CASRMGQINYGYTF.

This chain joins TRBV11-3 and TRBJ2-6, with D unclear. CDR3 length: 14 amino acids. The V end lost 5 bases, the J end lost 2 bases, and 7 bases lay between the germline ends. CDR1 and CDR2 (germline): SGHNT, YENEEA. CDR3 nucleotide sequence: TGTGCCAGCAGCAATACGGCTGGGGCCAACGTCCTGACTTTC. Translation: CASSNTAGANVLTF.

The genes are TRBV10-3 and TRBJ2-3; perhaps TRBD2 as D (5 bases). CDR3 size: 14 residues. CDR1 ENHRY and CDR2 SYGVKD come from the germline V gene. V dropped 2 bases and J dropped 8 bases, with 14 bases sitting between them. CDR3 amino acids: CAISESGPRGTQYF. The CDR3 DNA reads TGTGCCATCAGTGAGAGCGGTCCACGGGGTACGCAGTATTTT.

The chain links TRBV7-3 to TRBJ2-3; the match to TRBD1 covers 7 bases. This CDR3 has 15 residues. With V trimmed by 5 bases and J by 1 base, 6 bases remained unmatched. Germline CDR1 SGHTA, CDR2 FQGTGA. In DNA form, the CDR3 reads TGTGCCAGCAGCCAAAGGACAGGAGGCACAGATACGCAGTATTTT. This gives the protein CASSQRTGGTDTQYF.

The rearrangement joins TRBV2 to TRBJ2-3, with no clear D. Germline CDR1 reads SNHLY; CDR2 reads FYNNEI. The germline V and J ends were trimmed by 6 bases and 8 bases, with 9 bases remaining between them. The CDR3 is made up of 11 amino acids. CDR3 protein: CASSAVGTQYF. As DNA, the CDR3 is TGTGCCAGCAGCGCGGTTGGTACGCAGTATTTT.

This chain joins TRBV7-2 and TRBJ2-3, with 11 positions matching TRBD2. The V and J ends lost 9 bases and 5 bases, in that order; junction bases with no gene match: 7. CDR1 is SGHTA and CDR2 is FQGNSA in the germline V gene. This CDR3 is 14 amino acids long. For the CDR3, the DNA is TGTGCCAGTCGACTAGCGGGAAGTCAAGATACGCAGTATTTT. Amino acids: CASRLAGSQDTQYF.

CDR3 loop: CASSQQGASYEQYF. The CDR3 region has the DNA TGCGCCAGCAGCCAACAGGGGGCCTCCTACGAGCAGTACTTC. The chain combines TRBV4-1 with TRBJ2-7, with TRBD1 identical over 8 bases. This CDR3 contains 14 residues. CDR1 is MGHRA and CDR2 is YSYEKL in the germline V gene. Trimming removed 2 bases from V and 0 bases from J; junction bases left unmatched: 0.